Below, 19 T cell receptor beta chains from the same sample are listed, as sequenced in a study of cytomegalovirus exposure and HLA in healthy donors (dated by TCRdb to the late 2010s). Receptors were amplified or captured by the immunoSEQ multiplex PCR assay. For the multiplex PCR, a mixture combining 60 forward primers for TCR Vbeta segments and 13 reverse primers for TCR Jbeta segments was used. TCRdb limited this immuneACCESS table to in-frame rearrangements with V and J called. A share of clones is missing; checked studies link under half to unresolved V genes, and the rest is unexplained. The sample profile shows around 180,000 clones; 80% of them were found once. In total, the top ten clones hold 5.7% of the sample. The material sequenced was PBMCs. Source of these receptors: a man aged 35 to 55 in good health and CMV-seronegative.

This sequence joins TRBV7-8 and TRBJ2-2, with 8 bases lining up with TRBD2. The germline gives CDR1 SGHVS, CDR2 FQNEAQ. After removal of 5 bases from V and 0 bases from J, the junction contained 5 bases not matched to a gene. The CDR3 has 16 residues. In nucleotides, the CDR3 is TGTGCCAGCAGCCCCTGGCGGGAGGCGAACACCGGGGAGCTGTTTTTT. Protein sequence: CASSPWREANTGELFF.

The rearrangement joins TRBV19 to TRBJ2-3; D ambiguous. V gave up 4 bases and J gave up 2 bases, with 10 bases separating them. The CDR3 covers 14 residues. Per germline, CDR1 LNHDA and CDR2 SQIVND (reference sequence). CDR3 loop: CASSNIGFTDTQYF. For the CDR3, the DNA is TGTGCCAGTAGTAATATCGGGTTCACAGATACGCAGTATTTT.

V and J are TRBV4-1 and TRBJ2-7, with TRBD1 identical over 9 bases. V trimming: 4 bases; J trimming: 3 bases; junction bases outside the gene matches: 10. Germline CDR1 and CDR2: MGHRA and YSYEKL. The CDR3 is 16 amino acids. The CDR3 spells CASSLSLGTGFYEQYF. The CDR3 bases are TGCGCCAGCAGCCTGTCCCTAGGGACAGGGTTCTACGAGCAGTACTTC.

The rearrangement links TRBV6-1 to TRBJ1-5; 7 nucleotides align to TRBD1. This CDR3 contains 14 residues. Germline-derived CDR1 and CDR2 are MNHNS and SASEGT. J gave up 4 bases and V 4 bases, and 4 bases lay outside the gene matches. CDR3 protein: CASSAEQGNQPQHF. CDR3 bases: TGTGCCAGCAGTGCGGAACAGGGGAATCAGCCCCAGCATTTT.

The sample holds one count of this clone. This sequence joins TRBV7-2 and TRBJ1-5; TRBD1 agrees at 8 bases. J gave up 2 bases and V 5 bases, and 14 bases lay outside the gene matches. CDR1 and CDR2 from the germline V gene are SGHTA and FQGNSA. The CDR3 is made up of 18 amino acids. The CDR3 is CASSPLPGGAEGNQPQHF. The DNA of the CDR3 is TGTGCCAGCAGCCCTCTCCCAGGGGGCGCCGAGGGCAATCAGCCCCAGCATTTT. Full variable domain (rest looked up from reference TRBV7-2 and TRBJ1-5): GAGVSQSPSNKVTEKGKDVELRCDPISGHTALYWYRQSLGQGLEFLIYFQGNSAPDKSGLPSDRFSAERTGGSVSTLTIQRTQQEDSAVYLCASSPLPGGAEGNQPQHFGDGTRLSIL.

The CDR3 spells CASSRASGEETQYF. The DNA for the CDR3 is TGTGCCAGCAGCCGGGCTAGCGGTGAAGAGACCCAGTACTTC. This chain joins TRBV6-1 and TRBJ2-5, with 7 bases fitting TRBD2. CDR1 MNHNS and CDR2 SASEGT come from the germline V gene. The CDR3 consists of 14 residues. V lost 6 bases, J lost 3 bases, and 7 bases stayed unmatched.

The chain links TRBV4-1 to TRBJ2-1, with 11 bases identical to TRBD1. There are 20 residues in the CDR3. Germline V gene lookup returns CDR1 MGHRA and CDR2 YSYEKL. The junction had 10 bases not matched to a gene; V was cut back by 0 bases and J by 0 bases. The CDR3 DNA follows: TGCGCCAGCAGCCAAGAGTGGGACAGGGGGAAGTTGAGCTCCTACAATGAGCAGTTCTTC. Amino acid sequence: CASSQEWDRGKLSSYNEQFF.

J is TRBJ2-2 and V is TRBV5-6; tentatively, D is TRBD1 (6 bases). The CDR3 is 18 amino acids. Germline V lookup: CDR1 SGHDT, CDR2 YYEEEE. Trimming removed 4 bases at V and 1 base at J, with 20 bases between. The CDR3: CASSLIYDTGMNTGELFF. The CDR3 DNA reads TGTGCCAGCAGCCTAATATACGACACAGGGATGAACACCGGGGAGCTGTTTTTT.

J is TRBJ1-4 and V is TRBV7-9; D is possibly TRBD1 (6 bases). The CDR3 totals 14 residues. V was shortened by 6 bases and J by 3 bases, with 11 bases between the two germline ends. Looked up from germline, CDR1 is SEHNR and CDR2 is FQNEAQ (reference sequence). In nucleotides, the CDR3 is TGTGCCAGCAGGTCGACAGGAGCTAATGAAAAACTGTTTTTT. This sequence encodes CASRSTGANEKLFF.

The chain couples TRBV7-9 to TRBJ1-1; D is undetermined. This CDR3 is 16 amino acids long. Trimming took off 1 base at V and 4 bases at J, with 16 bases between the two ends. Germline CDR1 is SEHNR and CDR2 is FQNEAQ (reference sequence). The CDR3 DNA reads TGTGCCAGCAGCTTAGAACGGAGGTCTATGGGCACTGAAGCTTTCTTT. Translating it yields CASSLERRSMGTEAFF. Variable domain in full (rest from reference TRBV7-9 and TRBJ1-1): DTGVSQNPRHKITKRGQNVTFRCDPISEHNRLYWYRQTLGQGPEFLTYFQNEAQLEKSRLLSDRFSAERPKGSFSTLEIQRTEQGDSAMYLCASSLERRSMGTEAFFGQGTRLTVV.

The chain uses TRBV5-4 and TRBJ1-6; 7 bases match TRBD1. J was trimmed by 8 bases and V by 4 bases; bases with no gene match: 9. The germline V gene encodes CDR1 SGHNT and CDR2 YYREEE (reference sequence). The CDR3 has 15 amino acids. For the CDR3, the DNA is TGTGCCAGCAGCGCCCTCCAGGGGGGAGATTCACCCCTCCACTTT. As protein: CASSALQGGDSPLHF.

About this clone: This same CDR3 is encoded by further DNA sequences in the sample. The chain is built from TRBV7-3 and TRBJ1-1, with D possibly matching TRBD1 (5 bases). Trimming shortened V by 0 bases and J by 2 bases, and 7 bases separated the two germline ends. The germline gives CDR1 SGHTA, CDR2 FQGTGA. This CDR3 is 14 amino acids long. The CDR3 sequence is CASSLTGGNTEAFF. The CDR3 region has the DNA TGTGCCAGCAGCTTAACGGGGGGTAACACTGAAGCTTTCTTT.

The rearrangement uses TRBV11-3 and TRBJ2-3, with 7 bases matching TRBD2. The CDR3 loop spans 18 amino acids. Germline values: CDR1 SGHNT, CDR2 YENEEA. V gave up 2 bases and J gave up 1 base; unmatched junction bases: 12. The CDR3 loop reads CASSLWSGGSVGTDTQYF. CDR3 nucleotide sequence: TGTGCCAGCAGCTTATGGTCTGGCGGGAGCGTTGGCACAGATACGCAGTATTTT.

The chain combines TRBV5-1 with TRBJ1-3; D might be TRBD1 (6 bases). CDR3 length: 14 amino acids. Trimming cost V 0 bases and J 5 bases, with 9 bases left between them. The germline V gene encodes CDR1 SGHRS and CDR2 YFSETQ. CDR3 loop: CASSLGTARNTIYF. DNA for the CDR3: TGCGCCAGCAGCTTGGGGACAGCGAGAAACACCATATATTTT.

The chain combines TRBV6-5 with TRBJ2-5; TRBD1 agrees at 7 bases. This CDR3 is built from 13 residues. After removal of 6 bases from V and 5 bases from J, the junction contained 6 bases not matched to a gene. Germline-derived CDR1 and CDR2 are MNHEY and SVGAGI. This chain's CDR3 is CASRLDREETQYF. The DNA for the CDR3 is TGTGCCAGCAGACTTGACAGGGAGGAGACCCAGTACTTC.

The table lists this clone with a few counts. This chain uses TRBV6-1 with TRBJ2-1; 7 bases fit TRBD1. Germline values: CDR1 MNHNS, CDR2 SASEGT. CDR3 length: 16 amino acids. V lost 4 bases to trimming and J lost 0 bases; unmatched junction nucleotides: 6. CDR3 amino acids: CASSGQGIGSYNEQFF. The CDR3 DNA follows: TGTGCCAGCAGTGGACAGGGAATAGGCTCCTACAATGAGCAGTTCTTC.

This clone was detected only a few times. The J gene is TRBJ2-5, the V gene TRBV5-1; no firm D call. The J call may be incorrect, as the DNA end agrees better with TRBJ2-7. The length of the CDR3 is 12 residues. CDR1 SGHRS and CDR2 YFSETQ come from the germline V gene. The CDR3 DNA reads as TGCGCCAGCAGGACGGACTCCTACGAGCAGTACTTC. It codes for CASRTDSYEQYF.

The gene calls are TRBV7-3 and TRBJ2-1, with 10 nucleotides matching TRBD1. CDR3 length: 16 amino acids. Per germline, CDR1 SGHTA and CDR2 FQGTGA. V shed 4 bases and J 5 bases; nucleotides not matched to a gene: 8. The CDR3 region has the DNA TGTGCCAGCAGCTCCCGAGCAGGGACAGGGGACAATGAGCAGTTCTTC. Residues: CASSSRAGTGDNEQFF.

V gene TRBV30 combines with J gene TRBJ1-2; tentative D call: TRBD1 (6 bases). This CDR3 has 13 amino acids. CDR1 is GTSNPN and CDR2 is SVGIG in the germline V gene (reference sequence). Trimming stripped 8 bases from V and 7 bases from J, with 20 bases between. CDR3 in DNA: TGTGCCGTAAAGGAGAAAGTGGGGGCTGGCTACACCTTC. Its translation is CAVKEKVGAGYTF.